This T cell receptor (beta chain) was captured by sequencing in a study of CD8+ T cells in alopecia areata. Treatment defined: oral pan-JAK inhibitor, 5-10 mg twice daily. RNA was isolated and reverse transcribed to cDNA, the sequencing template. TCRdb's table, derived via immunoSEQ multiplex PCR, lists solely in-frame clones and lacks some. The data contain about 200,000 clones, more than 45% of them seen just once; the ten biggest clones take up about 5%. Per the germline V gene, CDR1 is MDHEN and CDR2 is SYDVKM. The CDR3 length is 12 residues. The V end was cut by 3 bases, the J end by 6 bases, with 8 bases between.

V and J are TRBV28 and TRBJ2-5, with TRBD2 as a possible D gene (5 bases). This sequence was found in a human donor with alopecia areata. Source: CD4+ T cells sorted from blood, taken at week 24, from a patient treated with tofacitinib. The CDR3: CASSFGVQTQYF. DNA for the CDR3: TGTGCCAGCAGTTTCGGGGTCCAGACCCAGTACTTC.